This TCR beta chain was captured in a study of PD-L1 blockade in urothelial cancer. Looking at the study overall: Timepoints chosen for blood analysis were 3 weeks (second dose) and 6 weeks after treatment start.

As to time point: pretreatment peripheral blood. Patients' cancers were locally advanced or metastatic urothelial carcinomas. Findings and limits, study-wide: Pretreatment peripheral blood TCR clonality that fell below the median predicted better survival among the patients studied.

Into every PCR, synthetic TCR analog templates were spiked. This table comes from immunoSEQ multiplex PCR, and its TCRdb copy is limited to in-frame clones, with some not included. The data show about 130,000 clones, approximately 84% seen once. This clone was observed a few times. The antigen is unknown. The CDR3 is made up of 13 amino acids. Trimming cost V 3 bases and J 7 bases, with 15 bases left between them. Germline-derived CDR1 and CDR2 are GTSNPN and SVGIG (reference sequence). The material sequenced was PBMCs, taken around atezolizumab (anti-PD-L1) treatment. The sequence was collected from a man between 50 and 59 years old with urothelial cancer. The chain combines TRBV30 with TRBJ1-2; possibly TRBD1 for D (6 bases). CDR3 residues: CAWRSGGAGGYTF. The CDR3, as DNA: TGTGCCTGGAGGTCGGGGGGCGCGGGTGGCTACACCTTC.